This TCR beta chain was identified during a study of PD-1 blockade in classical Hodgkin lymphoma. Across the study: Intravenous infusions of nivolumab 3 mg/kg reached patients every 2 weeks. Findings and limits, study-wide: The diversity seen at baseline in complete responders resembled that of newly diagnosed patients. Any patient who commenced nivolumab under 1 year after ASCT was excluded. By cycle point C4D1, TCR diversity had risen significantly in CD4+ cells (but not CD8+ cells).

With respect to this clone: What it binds is not known.

The germline V and J ends were trimmed by 8 bases and 3 bases, with 7 bases remaining between them. The CDR3 is made up of 12 amino acids. The germline V gene encodes CDR1 ENHRY and CDR2 SYGVKD. Exposure to brentuximab vedotin varied, and each patient had relapsed following autologous stem cell transplantation. Sequencing used immunoSEQ multiplex PCR; TCRdb keeps in-frame clones, though not all of them. The profile shows nearly 55,000 clones, about 85% of them singletons. The rearrangement links TRBV10-3 to TRBJ2-2; TRBD2 is a possible D gene (5 bases). The specimen was peripheral blood mononuclear cells (PBMCs), collected at baseline. This receptor was taken from a human donor with classical Hodgkin lymphoma. CDR3 sequence reads: CAIEGDTGELFF. CDR3 nucleotides: TGTGCCATCGAGGGAGACACCGGGGAGCTGTTTTTT.